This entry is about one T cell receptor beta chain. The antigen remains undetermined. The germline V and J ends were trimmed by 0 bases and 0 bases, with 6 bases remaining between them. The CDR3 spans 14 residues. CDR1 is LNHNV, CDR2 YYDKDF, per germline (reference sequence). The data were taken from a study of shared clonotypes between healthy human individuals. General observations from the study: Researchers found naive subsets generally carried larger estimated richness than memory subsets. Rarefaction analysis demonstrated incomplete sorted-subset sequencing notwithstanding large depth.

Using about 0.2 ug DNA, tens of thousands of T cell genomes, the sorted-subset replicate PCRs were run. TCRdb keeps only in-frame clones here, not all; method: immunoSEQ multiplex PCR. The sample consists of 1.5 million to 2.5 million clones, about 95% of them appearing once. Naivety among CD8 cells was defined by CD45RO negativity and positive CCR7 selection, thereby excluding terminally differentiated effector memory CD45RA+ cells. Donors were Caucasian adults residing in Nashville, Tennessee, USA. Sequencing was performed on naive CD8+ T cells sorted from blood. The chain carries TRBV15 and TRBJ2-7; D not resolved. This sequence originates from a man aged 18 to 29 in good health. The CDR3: CATSRDPSSYEQYF. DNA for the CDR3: TGTGCCACCAGCAGAGATCCAAGCTCCTACGAGCAGTACTTC.